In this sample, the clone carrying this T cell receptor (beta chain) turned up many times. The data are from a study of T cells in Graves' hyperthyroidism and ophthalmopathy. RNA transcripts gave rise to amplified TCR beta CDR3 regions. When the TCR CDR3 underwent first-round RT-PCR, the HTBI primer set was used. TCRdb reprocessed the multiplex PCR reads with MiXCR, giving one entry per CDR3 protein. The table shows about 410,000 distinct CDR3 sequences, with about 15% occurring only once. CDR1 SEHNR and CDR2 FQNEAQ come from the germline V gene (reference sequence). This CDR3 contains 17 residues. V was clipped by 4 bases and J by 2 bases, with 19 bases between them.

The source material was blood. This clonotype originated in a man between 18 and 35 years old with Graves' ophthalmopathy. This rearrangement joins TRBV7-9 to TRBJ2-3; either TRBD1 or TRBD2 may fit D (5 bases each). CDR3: CASSSRWGNPDTDTQYF. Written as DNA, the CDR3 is TGTGCCAGCAGCTCAAGGTGGGGGAACCCAGACACAGATACGCAGTATTTT.